What follows is one TCR beta chain and its context. Division of CD4+ cells produced a CD45RA+ naive subset and a CD45RA-negative memory subset. This sample is part of a study of shared clonotypes between healthy human individuals. The data were produced by immunoSEQ multiplex PCR, yet TCRdb's version contains in-frame clones alone and is incomplete. Altogether under 1,100,000 clones are present, approximately 70% being singletons, with the ten largest covering around 1.5%. The CDR3 runs to 15 residues. Between the trimmed V and J ends, which lost 1 base and 7 bases, there was a span of 11 bases. Germline loops: CDR1 KGHSH, CDR2 LQKENI.

The sequence was obtained from a man between 18 and 35 years old in good health. The rearrangement links TRBV18 to TRBJ1-6; D ambiguous. The sequencing sample was made of memory CD4+ T cells sorted from blood. The subset is: CD45RA-negative fraction. CDR3 sequence reads: CASSPLPTANSPLHF. The CDR3 nucleotides read TGTGCCAGCTCACCACTGCCTACGGCAAATTCACCCCTCCACTTT. The complete variable domain, with remaining parts taken from reference TRBV18 and TRBJ1-6, reads NAGVMQNPRHLVRRRGQEARLRCSPMKGHSHVYWYRQLPEEGLKFMVYLQKENIIDESGMPKERFSAEFPKEGPSILRIQQVVRGDSAAYFCASSPLPTANSPLHFGNGTRLTVT.